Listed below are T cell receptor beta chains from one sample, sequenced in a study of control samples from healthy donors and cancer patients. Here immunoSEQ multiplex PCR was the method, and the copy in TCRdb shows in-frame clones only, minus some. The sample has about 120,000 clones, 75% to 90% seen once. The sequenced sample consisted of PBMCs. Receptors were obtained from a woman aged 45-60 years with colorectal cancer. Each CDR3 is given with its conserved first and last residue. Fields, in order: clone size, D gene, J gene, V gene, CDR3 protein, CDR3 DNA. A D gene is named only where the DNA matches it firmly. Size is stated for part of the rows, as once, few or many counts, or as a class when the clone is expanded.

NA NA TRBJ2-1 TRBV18 CASSLQGYNEQFF TGTGCCAGCTCACTTCAGGGGTACAATGAGCAGTTCTTC
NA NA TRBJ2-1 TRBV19 CASSNRVEQFF TGTGCCAGTAGTAACCGTGTGGAGCAGTTCTTC
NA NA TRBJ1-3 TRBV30 CAWSEQAYSGNTIYF TGTGCCTGGAGTGAGCAGGCCTACTCTGGAAACACCATATATTTT
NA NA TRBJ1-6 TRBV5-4 CASSLNRGNNSPLHF TGTGCCAGCAGCTTGAATCGGGGGAATAATTCACCCCTCCACTTT
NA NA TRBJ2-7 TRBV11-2 CASSLPSYEQYF TGTGCCAGCAGCTTACCGTCCTACGAGCAGTACTTC
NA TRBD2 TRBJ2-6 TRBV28 CASTRLASGANVLTF TGTGCCAGCACCAGACTAGCCTCTGGGGCCAACGTCCTGACTTTC
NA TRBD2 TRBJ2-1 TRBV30 CAWIRTDLAGIGNNEQFF TGTGCCTGGATCCGGACGGACCTAGCGGGAATAGGCAACAATGAGCAGTTCTTC
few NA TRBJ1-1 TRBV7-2 CASSLAGSGAAFF TGTGCCAGCAGCTTAGCCGGGAGTGGTGCAGCTTTCTTT
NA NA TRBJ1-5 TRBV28 CAGSWGSGGNQPQHF TGTGCCGGCAGTTGGGGCAGCGGCGGCAATCAGCCCCAGCATTTT
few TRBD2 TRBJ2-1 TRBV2 CASSSTSGSSNEQFF TGTGCCAGCAGTTCAACTAGCGGGAGCTCGAATGAGCAGTTCTTC
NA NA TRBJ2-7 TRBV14 CASSPWSPGVHEQYF TGTGCCAGCAGCCCTTGGTCCCCGGGGGTCCACGAGCAGTACTTC
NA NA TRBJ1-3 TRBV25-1 CAVGVPGNTIYF TGTGCGGTGGGGGTGCCTGGAAACACCATATATTTT
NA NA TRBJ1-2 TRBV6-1 CASSEAGGGRHGYTF TGTGCCAGCAGTGAAGCAGGCGGGGGGCGACATGGCTACACCTTC
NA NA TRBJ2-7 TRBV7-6 CASSLGWNGYEQYF TGTGCCAGCAGCTTAGGGTGGAACGGCTACGAGCAGTACTTC
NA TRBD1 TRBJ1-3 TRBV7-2 CASSEGTGRNTIYF TGTGCCAGCAGCGAGGGGACAGGGAGAAACACCATATATTTT
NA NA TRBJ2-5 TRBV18 CASSPPIGETQYF TGTGCCAGCTCACCACCCATTGGCGAGACCCAGTACTTC
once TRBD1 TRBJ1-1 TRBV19 CASSADRANTEAFF TGTGCCAGTAGTGCGGACAGGGCAAACACTGAAGCTTTCTTT
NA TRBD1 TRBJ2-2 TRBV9 CASSVEGQGVGELFF TGTGCCAGCAGCGTAGAGGGACAGGGGGTAGGGGAGCTGTTTTTT
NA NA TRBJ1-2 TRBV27 CASSKTTQALRGYTF TGTGCCAGCAGTAAAACAACCCAGGCCCTCCGGGGCTACACCTTC
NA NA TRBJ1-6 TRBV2 CASSPLTGTNSPLHF TGTGCCAGCAGCCCTTTAACAGGGACTAATTCACCCCTCCACTTT
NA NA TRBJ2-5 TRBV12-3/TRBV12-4 CASSPTGTETQYF TGTGCCAGCAGCCCAACAGGGACAGAGACCCAGTACTTC
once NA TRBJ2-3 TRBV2 CASLRDWGTDTQYF TGTGCCAGCCTACGGGATTGGGGGACAGATACGCAGTATTTT
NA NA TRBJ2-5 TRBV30 CAWSQGWQTQYF TGTGCCTGGAGCCAGGGGTGGCAGACCCAGTACTTC
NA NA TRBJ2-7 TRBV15 CATSRGRAGGTYEQYF TGTGCCACCAGCAGAGGTCGGGCAGGGGGGACCTACGAGCAGTACTTC
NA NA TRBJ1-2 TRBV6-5 CASSYGADYGYTF TGTGCCAGCAGTTACGGGGCTGACTATGGCTACACCTTC
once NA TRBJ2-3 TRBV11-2 CASSLKGEDTQYF TGTGCCAGCAGCTTAAAAGGCGAGGATACGCAGTATTTT
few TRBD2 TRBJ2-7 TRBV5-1 CASSFFSGTSGHEQYF TGCGCCAGCAGCTTTTTCTCCGGGACTAGCGGTCACGAGCAGTACTTC
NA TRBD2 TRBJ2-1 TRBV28 CASRPPGLAGDNEQFF TGTGCCAGCAGACCCCCGGGACTAGCGGGAGACAATGAGCAGTTCTTC
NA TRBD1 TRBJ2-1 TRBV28 CASSPDRGLGSAYNEQFF TGTGCCAGCAGCCCCGACAGGGGGCTTGGGAGCGCCTACAATGAGCAGTTCTTC
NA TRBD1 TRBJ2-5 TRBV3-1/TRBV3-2 CASSPLTGFQETQYF TGTGCCAGCAGCCCCCTGACAGGGTTCCAAGAGACCCAGTACTTC
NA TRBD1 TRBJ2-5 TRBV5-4 CASSTGTARSGETQYF TGTGCCAGCAGCACCGGGACAGCCAGATCAGGAGAGACCCAGTACTTC
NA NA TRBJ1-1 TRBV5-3 CASPEGRSGNRSNTEAFF TGTGCCAGTCCCGAAGGCCGATCTGGGAACCGATCGAACACTGAAGCTTTCTTT
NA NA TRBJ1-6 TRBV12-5 CASGLAAYSYNSPLHF TGTGCTAGTGGTTTGGCCGCGTACTCCTATAATTCACCCCTCCACTTT
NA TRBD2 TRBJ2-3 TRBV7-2 CASSLVGTSYADTQYF TGTGCCAGCAGCTTAGTCGGGACTAGCTACGCAGATACGCAGTATTTT
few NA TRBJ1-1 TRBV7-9 CASSDGLGFNTEAFF TGTGCCAGCAGCGACGGACTGGGGTTTAACACTGAAGCTTTCTTT
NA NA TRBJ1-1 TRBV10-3 CAISAEATTEAFF TGTGCCATCAGTGCTGAAGCGACTACTGAAGCTTTCTTT
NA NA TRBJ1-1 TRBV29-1 CSVPVEGRGKAFF TGCAGCGTTCCCGTGGAGGGTCGGGGCAAAGCTTTCTTT
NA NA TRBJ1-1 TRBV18 CASSPSQSTNTEAFF TGTGCCAGCTCACCTTCCCAATCCACGAACACTGAAGCTTTCTTT
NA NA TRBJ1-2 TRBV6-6 CASSSGTLENYGYTF TGTGCCAGCAGCTCAGGGACACTTGAAAACTATGGCTACACCTTC
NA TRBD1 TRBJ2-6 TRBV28 CASSSGTGPSGANVLTF TGTGCCAGCAGCTCCGGGACAGGCCCCTCTGGGGCCAACGTCCTGACTTTC
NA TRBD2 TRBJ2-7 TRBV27 CASSPGASGRLSGYEQYF TGTGCCAGCAGCCCTGGGGCTAGCGGGAGATTATCAGGCTACGAGCAGTACTTC
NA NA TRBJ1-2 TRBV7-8 CASSSGTGNYGYTF TGTGCCAGCAGCTCGGGGACGGGGAACTATGGCTACACCTTC
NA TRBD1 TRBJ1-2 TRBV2 CASTKDRAANYGYTF TGTGCCAGCACCAAAGACAGGGCAGCAAACTATGGCTACACCTTC
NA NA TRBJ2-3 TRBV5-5 CASSLTGLADTQYF TGTGCCAGCAGCTTGACAGGGCTCGCAGATACGCAGTATTTT
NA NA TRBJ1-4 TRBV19 CASSANRATNEKLFF TGTGCCAGTAGTGCAAACAGGGCAACTAATGAAAAACTGTTTTTT
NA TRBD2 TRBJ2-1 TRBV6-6 CASGPPGGGNEQFF TGTGCCAGCGGCCCCCCGGGAGGTGGGAATGAGCAGTTCTTC
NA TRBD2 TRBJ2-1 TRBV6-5 CASITSGYNEQFF TGTGCCAGCATTACTAGCGGTTACAATGAGCAGTTCTTC
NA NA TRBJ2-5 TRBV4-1 CASSQDEGQETQYF TGCGCCAGCAGCCAAGATGAAGGTCAAGAGACCCAGTACTTC
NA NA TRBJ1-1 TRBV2 CAGSREMDSTEAFF TGTGCCGGATCCAGGGAGATGGATTCCACTGAAGCTTTCTTT
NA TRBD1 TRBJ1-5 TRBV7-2 CASSLGQGLGQPQHF TGTGCCAGCAGCTTGGGACAGGGGCTTGGTCAGCCCCAGCATTTT
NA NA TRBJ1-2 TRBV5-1 CASSLDTGGYGYTF TGCGCCAGCAGCTTGGACACAGGAGGATATGGCTACACCTTC
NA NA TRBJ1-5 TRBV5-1 CASSLGGGESNQPQHF TGCGCCAGCAGCCTGGGGGGAGGGGAGAGCAATCAGCCCCAGCATTTT
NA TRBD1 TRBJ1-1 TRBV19 CASSTGGLNTEAFF TGTGCCAGTAGTACAGGGGGCCTGAACACTGAAGCTTTCTTT
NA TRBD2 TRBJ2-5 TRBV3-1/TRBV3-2 CASSLLTSGGQETQYF TGTGCCAGCAGCCTACTAACTAGCGGGGGTCAGGAGACCCAGTACTTC
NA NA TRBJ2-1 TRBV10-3 CAISGGTEPDNEQFF TGTGCCATCAGTGGCGGGACAGAACCTGACAATGAGCAGTTCTTC
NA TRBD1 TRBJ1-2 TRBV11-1 CASSPGTALGYTF TGTGCCAGCAGCCCCGGGACAGCGCTAGGCTACACCTTC
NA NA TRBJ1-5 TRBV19 CASTTPGGLSNQPQHF TGTGCCAGTACCACCCCCGGGGGGCTTAGCAATCAGCCCCAGCATTTT